This TCR beta chain derives from a study of cytomegalovirus exposure and HLA in healthy donors. Clones were read by immunoSEQ multiplex PCR, and TCRdb kept only the in-frame ones, dropping some. Among just over 65,000 clones listed, 97% were seen once. Findings of the study overall: Within the 120 validation repertoires, first-cohort TCR clusters tended to co-occur, according to a later analysis. Some public TCRs appeared in many individuals, while most sequences were rare.

On this clone itself: No antigen is known for it.

Trimming shortened V by 5 bases and J by 3 bases, and 10 bases separated the two germline ends. The CDR3 consists of 13 residues. Germline lookup yields CDR1 SGHTA and CDR2 FQGTGA. This clonotype originated in a woman aged 18-29 years in good health and CMV-seropositive. This chain connects TRBV7-3 to TRBJ1-1; D unclear. Sequences were obtained from PBMCs. Here the CDR3 reads CASSPYSHTEAFF. The DNA of the CDR3 is TGTGCCAGCAGCCCTTATAGTCACACTGAAGCTTTCTTT.